This TCR beta chain was obtained from a study of early T cells in non-severe SARS-CoV-2 infection (dated by TCRdb to 2020 to 2023). Context from the whole study: Bulk RNA from unsorted whole blood was used for TCR sequencing, so alpha and beta chains could not be paired.

Taken from the germline V gene, the CDR1 and CDR2 loops are WSHSY and SAAADI. Taken from cysteine to phenylalanine, the CDR3 has 13 residues. Solely the CDR3 DNA is kept, with 39 bases framed from the first base. Deletion took 5 bases off V and 0 bases off J, with a span of 7 bases between the germline ends. The study was a case-control design nested within a healthcare worker cohort in London, UK, with weekly nasopharyngeal swab PCR tests and blood sampling. Healthcare workers were recruited between 23 and 31 March 2020, during the week of the UK lockdown, and were followed weekly for up to about 16 weeks. The full study reports these points: VDJdb matching was skewed toward anti-spike CD8 responses and likely underestimated virus-specific expansions by missing private and CD4 specificities.

This clonotype occurred many times. The antigen this receptor binds is unknown. Base-call qualities are not available, and no considerably larger clone is one nucleotide away. Library creation used 5' RACE. TCRdb lists the instrument as NextSeq 500. To correct for sequencing error and PCR bias, the TCR library protocol tagged individual cDNA molecules with unique molecular identifiers. TCR alpha and beta chains were both sequenced, and the abundances of alpha and beta sequences in each sample were closely correlated with each other. In the paper's pipeline: V gene, J gene and CDR3 annotation of TCR sequences was performed with Decombinator V4. Expanded TCRs were defined as changing significantly between any two time points under a Poisson model with p below 0.0001. TCR abundances were normalised to the total number of TCRs sequenced per sample and were expressed as counts per million. MAIT TCRs were defined by TRAV1-2 paired with TRAJ12, TRAJ20 or TRAJ33, and iNKT TCRs by TRAV10 paired with TRAJ18. A search of VDJdb, accessed on 1 November 2021, was run for TCRs annotated to CMV, EBV and SARS-CoV-2, with TCRs annotated for multiple antigens excluded. TCRdb's own reprocessing of the public reads used fastp at Q25 and MiXCR and kept productive beta chains. CDR3 protein duplicates are merged, each entry listing the most common genes and DNA. TCRdb, not the authors, supplied the V and J calls. The sample table lists about 110,000 distinct CDR3 sequences, about 12% of them with a count of one. The top ten constitute around 3% of the sample.

This clonotype was obtained from an adult who was a healthcare worker with PCR-confirmed SARS-CoV-2 infection or an uninfected control (not recorded which). What was sequenced was whole blood. The rearrangement combines TRBV10-2 with TRBJ1-1, with no reliable assignment of the D segment. The nucleotide sequence reads TGCGCCAGCAGTTTGACCATGAACACTGAAGCTTTCTTT. Its protein product is CASSLTMNTEAFF.